The present T cell receptor (beta chain) was sequenced within a study of T cells in Graves' hyperthyroidism and ophthalmopathy (dated by TCRdb to about 2019). For the study in its entirety: Peripheral blood samples were taken at initial diagnosis, before any treatment was given. For training and testing, the 100 or so patients in the discovery cohort were randomly divided in a 7:3 ratio. After blood sampling, hyperthyroidism patients were treated with methimazole at a starting dose of 30 mg daily, and ophthalmopathy patients were treated with high-dose intravenous methylprednisolone. TCR V-J signatures able to tell the groups apart were searched for in a discovery cohort of some 100 patients, of whom under 45 had Graves' ophthalmopathy and around 58 had stable Graves' hyperthyroidism. An independent validation cohort of some 18 hyperthyroidism patients and 17 patients who later progressed to ophthalmopathy tested prospective prediction of ophthalmopathy. In addition, the study compared T-cell repertoires in thyroid tissue and in blood from roughly 6 Graves' hyperthyroidism patients. The paper reports TCR Vbeta CDR3 sequencing of 135 peripheral blood samples: around 45 ophthalmopathy, about 75 hyperthyroidism and approximately 17 progressor patients.

CDR1 SGHVS and CDR2 FQNEAQ were looked up in the germline V gene. The CDR3 numbers 16 residues from cysteine through phenylalanine. The read is trimmed to its CDR3 DNA, 48 bases read in frame from base 1. For this clonotype: No antigen is known for it. The junction and the germline gene differ at one end; a read error may be behind it.

Amplification of TCR beta CDR3 regions was carried out from RNA transcripts. For the first round of RT-PCR on the TCR CDR3, the HTBI primer set was used together with the Qiagen OneStep RT-PCR kit. A second multiplex PCR round built the libraries, followed by size selection and purification. The libraries were sequenced on an Illumina HiSeq2000 using paired-end 100 bp reads. In the original analysis: SOAPnuke was used to process the raw data, removing reads that contained adapters or uncalled bases, had a mean Phred below 15, or lacked an exact match to the constant primer or identifier. COPE v1.2.5 was used to merge the high-quality paired reads, and each unique nucleotide sequence was defined as a clonotype. Clonotypes were aligned to IMGT TRBV, TRBD and TRBJ reference segments using MiTCR v1.1. Analysis was restricted to V-J combinations with a frequency above 0.0001, which covered roughly 99% of repertoires. A TCS score was defined as the ratio of F50 (clonal expansion) to E x V (chaos), with BLOSUM62-based TCRdist applied between CDR3 peptides within each V-J. Welch's t-statistics and random forest reduced around 520 V-J features to under 15, which were used in a naive Bayes classifier (R e1071). TCRdb cleaned the public reads at Q25 with fastp, built clones with MiXCR and kept in-frame beta chains. Merged by CDR3 protein, the rows form single entries marked with the most common genes and DNA. The V and J calls shown here were made by TCRdb, not taken from the authors' results. The sample yields about 380,000 distinct CDR3 sequences; 18% were counted once. The ten largest make up 40% of the sample.

Beyond this particular receptor, the publication reports: In cross-validation, a model built on a 13 V-J signature told ophthalmopathy apart from stable hyperthyroidism with roughly 87% sensitivity and about 81% specificity, and in testing the same model reached 80%/75%. No statistical method was used to set the sample size in advance, and investigators knew the group allocation. Most expanded thyroid clonotypes (frequency above 0.001) were also detected in blood, suggesting blood repertoires may reflect thyroid immune responses. In validation, progression to ophthalmopathy was predicted by the model with more than 65% sensitivity and under 85% specificity, a median of approximately 6.5 months before onset.

Ophthalmopathy patients had moderately to severely active disease, Clinical Activity Score of at least 3, NOSPECS grade of at least 4, and duration under 3 months. Exclusion was applied to patients with uncontrolled infections, other autoimmune diseases, pregnancy or lactation. Diagnoses were established on the basis of clinical symptoms, serum thyroxine and TRAb, thyroid ultrasound, and orbital computed tomography. Ficoll-Paque density gradient centrifugation was used to isolate PBMCs from 8 to 10 ml of fresh peripheral blood. Trizol reagent was used to extract total RNA, and RNA quality was then checked on an Agilent 2100 Bioanalyzer.

Sample: blood. This chain joins TRBV7-8 to TRBJ1-6, with TRBD1 perhaps the D gene, on 5 matching bases. The receptor comes from a man aged 18 to 29 with Graves' ophthalmopathy. The CDR3 region: CASSSPGETPGSPPHF. The nucleotide sequence reads as follows: TGTGCCAGCAGCTCCCCGGGGGAAACTCCTGGTTCACCCCCCCACTTT.